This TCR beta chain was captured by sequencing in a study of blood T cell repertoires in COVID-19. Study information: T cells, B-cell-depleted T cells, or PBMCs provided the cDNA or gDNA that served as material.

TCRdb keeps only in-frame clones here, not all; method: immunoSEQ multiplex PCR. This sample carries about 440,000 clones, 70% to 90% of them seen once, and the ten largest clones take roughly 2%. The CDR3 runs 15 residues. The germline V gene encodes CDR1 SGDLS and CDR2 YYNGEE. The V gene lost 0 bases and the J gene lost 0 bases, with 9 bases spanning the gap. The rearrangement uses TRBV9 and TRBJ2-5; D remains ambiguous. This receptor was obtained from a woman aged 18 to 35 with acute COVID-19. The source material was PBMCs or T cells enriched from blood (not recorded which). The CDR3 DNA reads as TGTGCCAGCAGCGTAGGTTCCAGGAACCAAGAGACCCAGTACTTC. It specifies CASSVGSRNQETQYF.